The rows below give T cell receptor beta chains drawn from one sample of a study of T-cell memory formation after mild COVID-19. MiXCR, run by TCRdb on the 5' RACE reads, gives a single entry per CDR3 protein. This table has roughly 110,000 distinct CDR3 sequences, over 15% appearing once. Sequenced input: PBMCs or a T cell subset sorted from them (not recorded which). The source of these receptors is an adult woman who had mild COVID-19 (a few samples of this study predate the infection). Cell type and time point are not known. The CDR3 runs from the conserved cysteine through the conserved F or W.

CDR3aa,v_gene,j_gene
CSATRLAFSTDTQYF,TRBV20-1,TRBJ2-3
CASSQGAGPSGELFF,TRBV6-2/TRBV6-3,TRBJ2-2
CASSLGGVGYNEQFF,TRBV5-6,TRBJ2-1
CASSITTSGGWSDTQYF,TRBV7-8,TRBJ2-3
CASSLVGQRYEQYF,TRBV5-1,TRBJ2-7
CATSEGVRDEQYF,TRBV24-1,TRBJ2-7
CASSFTSVHEQFF,TRBV5-1,TRBJ2-1
CASTYSVSSYNEQFF,TRBV27,TRBJ2-1
CASSLTGGAYNEQFF,TRBV27,TRBJ2-1
CSASPLEDTEAFF,TRBV20-1,TRBJ1-1
CASSLGVGVDTQYF,TRBV7-9,TRBJ2-3
CASSYSGRRDDNQPQHF,TRBV6-6,TRBJ1-5
CASSLGAHEAFF,TRBV27,TRBJ1-1
CASSLAPNTEAFF,TRBV7-6,TRBJ1-1
CATSDHYGEQYF,TRBV24-1,TRBJ2-7
CASSPGRGYEQYF,TRBV12-3/TRBV12-4,TRBJ2-7
CASSQEGGTFGETQYF,TRBV4-1,TRBJ2-5
CASSFGGVAYNEQFF,TRBV11-3,TRBJ2-1
CASSQDRAGDSYEQYF,TRBV3-1,TRBJ2-7
CASSQSSGSTDTQYF,TRBV4-2,TRBJ2-3
CASRKGQPARYYEQYF,TRBV6-5,TRBJ2-7
CASSELGTQYF,TRBV25-1,TRBJ2-3
CASSFGIAGAYEQYF,TRBV7-9,TRBJ2-7
CASSVGSSSYEQYF,TRBV9,TRBJ2-7
CASSQEHGAGGPRNEQFF,TRBV3-1,TRBJ2-1
CASSHPGRLPGANVLTF,TRBV23-1,TRBJ2-6
CASSGRSVPPHTDTQYF,TRBV27,TRBJ2-3
CASSLGSIEDEQFF,TRBV7-9,TRBJ2-1
CASSSGPGTSSYEQYF,TRBV13,TRBJ2-7
CATSDPGGMNEQYF,TRBV24-1,TRBJ2-7
CASSDSGNEQYF,TRBV6-4,TRBJ2-7
CASINRDRITEAFF,TRBV6-2/TRBV6-3,TRBJ1-1
CASSSTRTGINTEAFF,TRBV5-1,TRBJ1-1
CASSGPWASGQSEQFF,TRBV9,TRBJ2-1
CASSQSLTGLAGGEDTQYF,TRBV23-1,TRBJ2-3
CASSMGLSSYNEQFF,TRBV7-6,TRBJ2-1
CASSEWLESQETQYF,TRBV25-1,TRBJ2-5
CASSPLGQGIPSNQPQHF,TRBV6-5,TRBJ1-5
CASSQDLSSGNTIYF,TRBV4-3,TRBJ1-3
CASSSLRDDQPQHF,TRBV12-3/TRBV12-4,TRBJ1-5
CASSTGPLYNEQFF,TRBV5-1,TRBJ2-1
CASSFQPGTAYEQYF,TRBV7-3,TRBJ2-7
CASSEAGNTEAFF,TRBV2,TRBJ1-1